One sample yielded the 7 T cell receptor beta chains listed below, sequenced in a study of blood T cell repertoires in COVID-19 (dated by TCRdb to 2020 to 2022). The method was the immunoSEQ multiplex PCR assay. Imported from immuneACCESS, the table was reduced by TCRdb to in-frame sequences with V and J called. These copies leave out some clones; in studies compared against another copy, an unresolved V gene accounts for under half, and the cause of the remainder is not known. The sample yields some 110,000 clones; approximately 85% were counted once. Roughly 3% of the sample is taken by the ten largest. Sequenced material: peripheral blood. These receptors all stem from a woman of 80 years or more with COVID-19, enrolled during active disease.

V gene TRBV19 combines with J gene TRBJ1-2, with D tentatively TRBD1 (6 bases). CDR1 and CDR2 (germline): LNHDA, SQIVND (reference sequence). There are 15 residues in the CDR3. V was trimmed by 6 bases and J by 4 bases, leaving 18 bases between them. The CDR3 is CASSPGGGIGYGYTF. CDR3 in DNA: TGTGCCAGTAGCCCCGGGGGGGGCATAGGCTATGGCTACACCTTC.

Note on this clone: The same CDR3 also results from other DNA sequences found in this sample. The genes are TRBV9 and TRBJ2-2; D call uncertain. This CDR3 has 12 residues. Germline CDR1 SGDLS, CDR2 YYNGEE. Deletions cut 0 bases from V and 6 bases from J, with 3 bases between. CDR3 amino acids: CASSVAAGELFF. The CDR3 DNA reads TGTGCCAGCAGCGTAGCTGCCGGGGAGCTGTTTTTT.

This CDR3 is CASSLLAERYNEQFF. The CDR3 coding sequence is TGTGCCAGCAGCTTACTAGCGGAAAGATACAATGAGCAGTTCTTC. This chain uses TRBV7-2 with TRBJ2-1, with 7 bases that match TRBD2. This CDR3 has 15 residues. Unmatched junction bases numbered 5, after V lost 2 bases and J lost 4 bases. Germline assignment: CDR1 SGHTA and CDR2 FQGNSA.

This chain links TRBV28 with TRBJ2-3; a possible D gene is TRBD2 (5 bases). V lost 8 bases, J lost 0 bases, and 15 bases lay in between. The CDR3 covers 15 residues. Germline CDR1 and CDR2: MDHEN and SYDVKM. CDR3 amino acids: CASRSPGLSTDTQYF. The CDR3 DNA is TGTGCCAGCCGCTCCCCAGGACTGAGCACAGATACGCAGTATTTT. Based on the CDR3 plus reference TRBV28 and TRBJ2-3, the full variable domain is DVKVTQSSRYLVKRTGEKVFLECVQDMDHENMFWYRQDPGLGLRLIYFSYDVKMKEKGDIPEGYSVSREKKERFSLILESASTNQTSMYLCASRSPGLSTDTQYFGPGTRLTVL.

This clone was observed a few times. The J gene is TRBJ1-5, the V gene TRBV4-1; D may be TRBD1 (5 bases). The CDR3 spans 14 residues. Per germline, CDR1 MGHRA and CDR2 YSYEKL. Trimming shortened V by 4 bases and J by 8 bases, and 15 bases separated the two germline ends. The CDR3 DNA reads TGCGCCAGCAGCCCGCCGACAGTGACGGAGCCCCAGCATTTT. Translated: CASSPPTVTEPQHF.

The rearrangement joins TRBV5-1 to TRBJ2-2, with 10 bases fitting TRBD1. CDR3 length equals 16 residues. From germline, CDR1 is SGHRS and CDR2 YFSETQ. With 1 base clipped from V and 4 bases from J, the junction kept 4 bases outside the gene matches. The CDR3 reads CASSLNGQGVTGELFF. CDR3 DNA: TGCGCCAGCAGCTTGAATGGACAGGGGGTCACCGGGGAGCTGTTTTTT.

This sequence joins TRBV27 and TRBJ2-7; D is unclear. V was clipped by 7 bases and J by 9 bases, with 28 bases between them. The CDR3 is made up of 16 amino acids. Germline V CDR1 and CDR2: MNHEY, SMNVEV (reference sequence). This chain's CDR3 is CASTATPGHSLSVQYF. The CDR3 DNA reads TGTGCCAGCACCGCCACGCCTGGGCACTCCCTATCTGTGCAGTACTTC.